A single sample is the source of the 14 T cell receptor beta chains below, sequenced in a study of T cell repertoires in cytomegalovirus infection. TCRdb itself ran the reads through MiXCR, one entry per CDR3 protein. The table records a few hundred thousand distinct CDR3 sequences, 22% of them present only once. Their specific antigens are unknown. Here the sequenced sample was cultured PBMCs, taken from culture after CMV antigen stimulation. The source of these receptors is a human donor in good health (CMV status not recorded). Some clones in this sample may be carry-over from other donors' samples.

This clonotype was observed a handful of times. This rearrangement joins TRBV6-2 or TRBV6-3 to TRBJ2-3; TRBD1 matches at 9 bases. The CDR3 runs 15 residues. V lost 6 bases and J lost 3; bases outside the gene matches: 7. The germline V gene has CDR1 MNHEY and CDR2 SVGEGT. CDR3 loop: CASRGTGQGTDTQYF. In DNA, the CDR3 is TGTGCCAGCAGAGGGACGGGACAGGGTACAGATACGCAGTATTTT.

This clonotype was observed many times. The V call is TRBV7-8, the J call TRBJ2-5, with 8 bases aligning to TRBD1. The CDR3 totals 14 residues. In germline, CDR1 is SGHVS, CDR2 FQNEAQ. V dropped 4 bases and J dropped 5; count of bases not matched to a gene: 6. The CDR3 here is CASSYGQGGETQYF. CDR3 sequence (DNA): TGTGCCAGCAGCTACGGACAGGGTGGGGAGACCCAGTACTTC.

The J gene is TRBJ1-1, the V gene TRBV28, with D perhaps TRBD1 (6 bases). Germline V lookup: CDR1 MDHEN, CDR2 SYDVKM. V gave up 3 bases and J gave up 9 bases, with 17 bases separating them. The CDR3 runs 14 residues. The CDR3 loop is CASSFHSSGAQAFF. CDR3 nucleotide sequence: TGTGCCAGCAGTTTTCATTCTTCGGGGGCCCAAGCTTTCTTT.

Points on this clonotype: A much more abundant neighbour one base away suggests this may be a read error. The J gene is TRBJ2-5, the V gene TRBV7-6; TRBD1 agrees at 11 bases. CDR1 SGHVS and CDR2 FNYEAQ come from the germline V gene. The CDR3 is 15 amino acids. CDR3 loop: CTSSRTGGSSETQYF. CDR3 bases: TGTACCAGCAGCAGGACAGGGGGCTCGTCAGAGACCCAGTACTTC.

This clonotype occurred a few times. The V gene is TRBV12-3 or TRBV12-4, the J gene TRBJ2-3; D tentatively reads TRBD1 or TRBD2 (5 bases each). V dropped 3 bases and J dropped 3 bases, with 10 bases sitting between them. The CDR3 covers 14 residues. CDR3 residues: CASSLRGATDTQYF. The CDR3 DNA follows: TGTGCCAGCAGTTTGAGGGGAGCGACAGATACGCAGTATTTT.

The V and J genes are TRBV3-1 and TRBJ2-2; D call uncertain. The V and J ends lost 0 bases and 5 bases respectively, with 16 bases between them. From germline, CDR1 is LGHDT and CDR2 YNNKEL (reference sequence). The CDR3 spans 17 residues. This CDR3 reads CASSQDRRGEGTGELFF. In nucleotides, the CDR3 is TGTGCCAGCAGCCAAGATAGAAGAGGAGAAGGAACCGGGGAGCTGTTTTTT.

The J gene is TRBJ1-5, the V gene TRBV6-5; weak D call: TRBD1 (6 bases). Per germline, CDR1 MNHEY and CDR2 SVGAGI. Deletions cut 5 bases from V and 2 bases from J, with 16 bases between. This CDR3 has 16 amino acids. CDR3 sequence: CASSITQGLGNQPQHF. CDR3 bases: TGTGCCAGCAGTATCACACAGGGTTTGGGCAATCAGCCCCAGCATTTT.

The rearrangement joins TRBV12-3 or TRBV12-4 to TRBJ2-5; the D gene could be TRBD1 or TRBD2 (6 bases each). This CDR3 is built from 12 residues. Trimming shortened V by 10 bases and J by 1 base, and 10 bases separated the two germline ends. CDR3 in DNA: TGTGCCACCAGGGGACTCCAAGAGACCCAGTACTTC. Translated, it gives CATRGLQETQYF.

V usage is TRBV7-8 and J usage is TRBJ2-3; D is unclear. V was clipped by 1 base and J by 4 bases, with 12 bases between them. Germline CDR1 is SGHVS and CDR2 is FQNEAQ. The CDR3 contains 15 residues. The CDR3 loop is CASSLEVARADTQYF. The DNA of the CDR3 is TGTGCCAGCAGCTTAGAGGTCGCGCGAGCAGATACGCAGTATTTT.

Many counts were recorded for this clonotype. The chain joins TRBV7-8 to TRBJ2-5; tentative D call: TRBD1 (6 bases). V was clipped by 5 bases and J by 4 bases, with 14 bases between them. CDR3 length: 14 amino acids. CDR1 and CDR2 (germline): SGHVS, FQNEAQ. The CDR3 DNA reads TGTGCCAGCAGCCTTGGACAGACGGGAGAGACCCAGTACTTC. Translation gives CASSLGQTGETQYF.

This clonotype was detected a few times. The chain uses TRBV7-2 and TRBJ2-4, with 13 bases fitting TRBD2. The germline V gene has CDR1 SGHTA and CDR2 FQGNSA. This CDR3 spans 16 amino acids. V dropped 4 bases and J dropped 8; count of bases not matched to a gene: 8. The CDR3 reads CASSSATSGRRHIQYF. The CDR3 bases are TGTGCCAGCAGCTCGGCGACTAGCGGGAGGAGGCACATTCAGTACTTC.

This clonotype was picked up a small number of times. This sequence joins TRBV3-1 and TRBJ1-3, with TRBD1 as a possible D gene (5 bases). The CDR3 is 15 amino acids. In germline, CDR1 is LGHDT, CDR2 YNNKEL (reference sequence). Trimming left V 0 bases short and J 4 bases short, with 10 bases between. The CDR3 DNA reads TGTGCCAGCAGCCAAGATCCGCAGGGAGGAAACACCATATATTTT. This gives the protein CASSQDPQGGNTIYF.

The rearrangement joins TRBV29-1 to TRBJ2-2; TRBD2 aligns across 7 bases. There are 15 residues in the CDR3. The trim removed 7 bases at V and 1 base at J, leaving 9 bases unmatched. Germline CDR1 reads SQVTM; CDR2 reads ANQGSEA. CDR3 coding DNA: TGCAGCGGGGGAGGGGCAGGGTTGAACACCGGGGAGCTGTTTTTT. It codes for CSGGGAGLNTGELFF.

The genes are TRBV7-9 and TRBJ2-1, with TRBD1 identical over 9 bases. This CDR3 is 17 amino acids long. Germline V CDR1 and CDR2: SEHNR, FQNEAQ (reference sequence). After removal of 5 bases from V and 3 bases from J, the junction contained 11 bases not matched to a gene. The CDR3 loop is CASSDAPQGAIYNEQFF. The CDR3 DNA reads TGTGCCAGCAGCGACGCCCCACAGGGGGCGATCTACAATGAGCAGTTCTTC.